The 7 T cell receptor beta chains reported below all come from one sample, sequenced in a study of OX40 agonist ivuxolimab in advanced cancers. TCRdb keeps only in-frame clones here, not all; method: immunoSEQ multiplex PCR. The sample carries tens of thousands of clones, 75% to 95% recorded once. The sequences come from CD4+ or CD8+ T cells sorted from blood, collected in a trial of the OX40 agonist ivuxolimab. The receptors here all came from an adult with an advanced solid tumor such as melanoma, head and neck, liver or kidney cancer.

This rearrangement joins TRBV14 to TRBJ2-1; 8 positions match TRBD2. Per the germline V gene, CDR1 is SGHDN and CDR2 is FVKESK. This CDR3 region has 16 residues. The V and J ends lost 4 bases and 4 bases, in that order; junction bases with no gene match: 9. As DNA, the CDR3 is TGTGCCAGCAGCCGGACTAGCCTTATCATTTACAATGAGCAGTTCTTC. This encodes CASSRTSLIIYNEQFF.

This clone appeared a single time. The V gene is TRBV4-1, the J gene TRBJ2-1; 10 nucleotides agree with TRBD2. Germline assignment: CDR1 MGHRA and CDR2 YSYEKL. This CDR3 contains 16 residues. Trimming removed 4 bases from V and 7 bases from J; junction bases left unmatched: 10. The CDR3 sequence is CASSRLASGRVNEQFF. The CDR3 DNA reads as TGCGCCAGCAGCCGCCTGGCTAGCGGGAGAGTGAATGAGCAGTTCTTC.

The chain's CDR3 is CASSQIGGQYF. CDR3 nucleotide sequence: TGTGCCAGCAGCCAGATAGGGGGGCAGTACTTC. This chain joins TRBV14 and TRBJ2-7, with D perhaps TRBD1 (6 bases). The CDR3 extends over 11 amino acids. Germline CDR1 reads SGHDN; CDR2 reads FVKESK. V shed 3 bases and J shed 9 bases, with 9 bases lying between them.

This clone was observed a few times. The rearrangement uses TRBV14 and TRBJ2-5; D gene uncertain. Germline V gene data show CDR1 as SGHDN and CDR2 as FVKESK. V lost 3 bases, J lost 7 bases, and 18 bases lay in between. This CDR3 is built from 15 residues. CDR3 bases: TGTGCCAGCAGCCACGACTTACCGGAGCTCGGGACCCAGTACTTC. Translated, it gives CASSHDLPELGTQYF.

The V and J genes are TRBV2 and TRBJ2-1; a weak D match, TRBD1 (6 bases). This CDR3 is 12 amino acids long. Germline V lookup: CDR1 SNHLY, CDR2 FYNNEI. CDR3 loop: CATGILYNEQFF. The CDR3 bases are TGTGCTACAGGGATTCTCTACAATGAGCAGTTCTTC.

J is TRBJ2-1 and V is TRBV6-6, with 10 positions matching TRBD2. The CDR3 is made up of 15 amino acids. With V trimmed by 3 bases and J by 8 bases, 7 bases remained unmatched. The germline gives CDR1 MNHNY, CDR2 SVGAGI (reference sequence). The CDR3 nucleotides are TGTGCCAGCAGTTATAGAGCTAGCGGGAGCGATGAGCAGTTCTTC. It encodes CASSYRASGSDEQFF.

The J gene is TRBJ1-1, the V gene TRBV6-5; D is ambiguous. This CDR3 region has 16 residues. Germline loops: CDR1 MNHEY, CDR2 SVGAGI. Deletions cut 0 bases from V and 3 bases from J, with 14 bases between. CDR3 DNA: TGTGCCAGCAGTTACTCAAGTAGGGAGTATTACACTGAAGCTTTCTTT. Encoded protein: CASSYSSREYYTEAFF.